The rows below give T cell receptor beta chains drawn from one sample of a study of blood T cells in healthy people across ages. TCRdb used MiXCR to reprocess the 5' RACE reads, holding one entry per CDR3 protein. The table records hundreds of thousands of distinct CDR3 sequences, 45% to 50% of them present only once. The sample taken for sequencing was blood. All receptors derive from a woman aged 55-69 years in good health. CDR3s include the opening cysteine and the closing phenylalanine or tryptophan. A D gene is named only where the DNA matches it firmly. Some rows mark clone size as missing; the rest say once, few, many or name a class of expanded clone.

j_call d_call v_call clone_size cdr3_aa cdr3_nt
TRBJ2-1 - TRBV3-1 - CASSQVLDNNEQFF TGTGCCAGCAGCCAAGTCCTGGACAACAATGAGCAGTTCTTC
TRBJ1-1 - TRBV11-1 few CASSPFVAEAFF TGTGCCAGCAGCCCATTCGTGGCTGAAGCTTTCTTT
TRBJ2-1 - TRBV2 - CASIRDANNEQFF TGTGCCAGCATCCGGGACGCCAACAATGAGCAGTTCTTC
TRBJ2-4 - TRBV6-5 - CASSRQNKNIQYF TGTGCCAGCAGCCGACAGAACAAAAACATTCAGTACTTC
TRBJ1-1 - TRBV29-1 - CSVEVAMADTEAFF TGCAGCGTTGAAGTTGCAATGGCCGACACTGAAGCTTTCTTT
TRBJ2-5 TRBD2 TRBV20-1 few CSARDPGRGQETQYF TGCAGTGCTAGAGATCCCGGGAGGGGACAAGAGACCCAGTACTTC
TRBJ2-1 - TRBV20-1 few CSASVLGAYNEQFF TGCAGTGCTAGCGTACTAGGTGCCTACAATGAGCAGTTCTTC
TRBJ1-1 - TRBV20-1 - CSARAWGAFF TGCAGTGCTAGGGCGTGGGGGGCTTTCTTT
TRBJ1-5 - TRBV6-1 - CASSTDRLRNQPQHF TGTGCCAGCAGTACAGACAGGCTTAGGAATCAGCCCCAGCATTTT
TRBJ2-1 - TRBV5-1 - CASSLFRATYNEQFF TGCGCCAGCAGCTTGTTCAGGGCTACCTACAATGAGCAGTTCTTC
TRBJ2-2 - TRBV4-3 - CASSQVGVAGELFF TGCGCCAGCAGCCAAGTTGGGGTGGCCGGGGAGCTGTTTTTT
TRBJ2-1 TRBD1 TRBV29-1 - CSVGYRGPYNEQFF TGCAGCGTTGGATACAGGGGGCCCTACAATGAGCAGTTCTTC
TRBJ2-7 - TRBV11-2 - CASSQLVDEQYF TGTGCCAGCAGCCAACTAGTTGACGAGCAGTACTTC
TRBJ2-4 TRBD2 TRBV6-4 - CASSKREGDIQYF TGTGCCAGCAGTAAACGGGAGGGGGACATTCAGTACTTC
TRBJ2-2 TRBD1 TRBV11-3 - CASSPGQGYTGELFF TGTGCCAGCAGTCCAGGACAGGGATATACCGGGGAGCTGTTTTTT
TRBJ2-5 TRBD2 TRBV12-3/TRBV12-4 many CASSPRGGETQYF TGTGCCAGCAGTCCTCGGGGGGGGGAGACCCAGTACTTC
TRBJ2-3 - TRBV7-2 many CASSLSDTQYF TGTGCCAGCAGCTTATCAGATACGCAGTATTTT
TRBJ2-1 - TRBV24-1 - CATSDTTAGRGTYNEQFF TGTGCCACCAGTGATACAACGGCGGGGCGCGGGACATACAATGAGCAGTTCTTC
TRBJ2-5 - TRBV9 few CASSVGSSGFQETQYF TGTGCCAGCAGCGTAGGATCGTCTGGGTTCCAAGAGACCCAGTACTTC
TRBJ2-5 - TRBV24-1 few CATSDLQRQGGGETQYF TGTGCCACCAGTGATTTGCAGAGACAGGGAGGAGGAGAGACCCAGTACTTC
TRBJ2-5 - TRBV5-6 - CASKLLGGQGVRNEQYF TGTGCCAGCAAATTATTAGGAGGGCAGGGGGTAAGGAATGAGCAGTACTTC
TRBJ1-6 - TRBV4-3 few CASSQDVEFDGPKSSYNSPLHF TGCGCCAGCAGCCAAGACGTCGAGTTCGACGGTCCTAAGAGCTCCTATAATTCACCCCTCCACTTT
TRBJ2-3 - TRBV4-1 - CASSHPDYRDTQYF TGCGCCAGCAGCCACCCCGACTACAGGGATACGCAGTATTTT
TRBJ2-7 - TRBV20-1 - CSARQGPSSYEQYF TGCAGTGCTAGACAGGGACCTAGCTCCTACGAGCAGTACTTC
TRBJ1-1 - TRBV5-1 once CASSLDRYNTEAFF TGCGCCAGCAGCTTGGACCGATATAACACTGAAGCTTTCTTT
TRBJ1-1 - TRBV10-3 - CAISEIQGNTEAFF TGTGCCATCAGTGAAATTCAGGGGAACACTGAAGCTTTCTTT
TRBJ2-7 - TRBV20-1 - CSARRDQGSYEQYF TGCAGTGCTAGAAGGGACCAGGGCTCCTACGAGCAGTACTTC
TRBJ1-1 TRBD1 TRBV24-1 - CATSDAGQGTEAFF TGTGCCACCAGTGACGCGGGACAGGGGACAGAAGCTTTCTTT
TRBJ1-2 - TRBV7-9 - CASSLWAGHQRTYGYTF TGTGCCAGCAGCTTATGGGCAGGGCACCAGAGGACGTATGGCTACACCTTC
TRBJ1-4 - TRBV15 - CATSRLLDGDEKLFF TGTGCCACCAGCAGACTCCTGGACGGCGATGAAAAACTGTTTTTT
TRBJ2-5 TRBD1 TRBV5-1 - CASRDRGGNEQYF TGCGCCAGCCGGGACAGGGGGGGAAATGAGCAGTACTTC
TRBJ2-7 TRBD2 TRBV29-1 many CSVESRLAEYEQYF TGCAGCGTTGAAAGTCGACTAGCGGAGTACGAGCAGTACTTC
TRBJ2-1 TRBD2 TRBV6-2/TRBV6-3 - CASSDWREAEQFF TGTGCCAGCAGTGACTGGCGGGAGGCCGAGCAGTTCTTC
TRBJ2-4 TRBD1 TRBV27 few CASRLGGSKNIQYF TGTGCCAGCAGACTAGGGGGCTCCAAAAACATTCAGTACTTC
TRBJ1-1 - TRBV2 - CASSEDQGSLTEAFF TGCGCCAGCAGTGAAGATCAGGGCAGTCTGACTGAAGCTTTCTTT
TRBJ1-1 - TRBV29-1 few CSVGRMNTEAFF TGCAGCGTTGGACGGATGAACACTGAAGCTTTCTTT
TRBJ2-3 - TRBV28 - CASTPRVFTDTQYF TGTGCCAGCACCCCCAGGGTTTTCACAGATACGCAGTATTTT
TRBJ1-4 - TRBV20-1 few CSARQSTNEKLFF TGCAGTGCTCGCCAGTCAACTAATGAAAAACTGTTTTTT
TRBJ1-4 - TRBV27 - CASSHGHSNEKLFF TGTGCCAGCAGTCACGGACACTCTAATGAAAAACTGTTTTTT
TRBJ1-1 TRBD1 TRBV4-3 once CASSQINRGNTEAFF TGCGCCAGCAGCCAAATTAACAGGGGTAACACTGAAGCTTTCTTT
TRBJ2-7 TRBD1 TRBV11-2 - CASSWGTGGSVSYEQYF TGTGCCAGCAGCTGGGGGACAGGGGGCTCGGTCTCCTACGAGCAGTACTTC
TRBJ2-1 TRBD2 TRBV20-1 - CSATKHNWGGTHNEQFF TGCAGTGCAACCAAGCACAATTGGGGGGGGACGCACAATGAGCAGTTCTTC
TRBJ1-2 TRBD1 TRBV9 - CASSAPPTGGFTNYGYTF TGTGCCAGCAGCGCCCCCCCGACAGGGGGTTTTACTAACTATGGCTACACCTTC
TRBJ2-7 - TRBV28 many CASRSGSYEQYF TGTGCCAGCAGATCCGGCTCCTACGAGCAGTACTTC
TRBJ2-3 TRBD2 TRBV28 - CASSLGLAGTRTDTQYF TGTGCCAGCAGTTTAGGACTAGCGGGAACCCGCACAGATACGCAGTATTTT